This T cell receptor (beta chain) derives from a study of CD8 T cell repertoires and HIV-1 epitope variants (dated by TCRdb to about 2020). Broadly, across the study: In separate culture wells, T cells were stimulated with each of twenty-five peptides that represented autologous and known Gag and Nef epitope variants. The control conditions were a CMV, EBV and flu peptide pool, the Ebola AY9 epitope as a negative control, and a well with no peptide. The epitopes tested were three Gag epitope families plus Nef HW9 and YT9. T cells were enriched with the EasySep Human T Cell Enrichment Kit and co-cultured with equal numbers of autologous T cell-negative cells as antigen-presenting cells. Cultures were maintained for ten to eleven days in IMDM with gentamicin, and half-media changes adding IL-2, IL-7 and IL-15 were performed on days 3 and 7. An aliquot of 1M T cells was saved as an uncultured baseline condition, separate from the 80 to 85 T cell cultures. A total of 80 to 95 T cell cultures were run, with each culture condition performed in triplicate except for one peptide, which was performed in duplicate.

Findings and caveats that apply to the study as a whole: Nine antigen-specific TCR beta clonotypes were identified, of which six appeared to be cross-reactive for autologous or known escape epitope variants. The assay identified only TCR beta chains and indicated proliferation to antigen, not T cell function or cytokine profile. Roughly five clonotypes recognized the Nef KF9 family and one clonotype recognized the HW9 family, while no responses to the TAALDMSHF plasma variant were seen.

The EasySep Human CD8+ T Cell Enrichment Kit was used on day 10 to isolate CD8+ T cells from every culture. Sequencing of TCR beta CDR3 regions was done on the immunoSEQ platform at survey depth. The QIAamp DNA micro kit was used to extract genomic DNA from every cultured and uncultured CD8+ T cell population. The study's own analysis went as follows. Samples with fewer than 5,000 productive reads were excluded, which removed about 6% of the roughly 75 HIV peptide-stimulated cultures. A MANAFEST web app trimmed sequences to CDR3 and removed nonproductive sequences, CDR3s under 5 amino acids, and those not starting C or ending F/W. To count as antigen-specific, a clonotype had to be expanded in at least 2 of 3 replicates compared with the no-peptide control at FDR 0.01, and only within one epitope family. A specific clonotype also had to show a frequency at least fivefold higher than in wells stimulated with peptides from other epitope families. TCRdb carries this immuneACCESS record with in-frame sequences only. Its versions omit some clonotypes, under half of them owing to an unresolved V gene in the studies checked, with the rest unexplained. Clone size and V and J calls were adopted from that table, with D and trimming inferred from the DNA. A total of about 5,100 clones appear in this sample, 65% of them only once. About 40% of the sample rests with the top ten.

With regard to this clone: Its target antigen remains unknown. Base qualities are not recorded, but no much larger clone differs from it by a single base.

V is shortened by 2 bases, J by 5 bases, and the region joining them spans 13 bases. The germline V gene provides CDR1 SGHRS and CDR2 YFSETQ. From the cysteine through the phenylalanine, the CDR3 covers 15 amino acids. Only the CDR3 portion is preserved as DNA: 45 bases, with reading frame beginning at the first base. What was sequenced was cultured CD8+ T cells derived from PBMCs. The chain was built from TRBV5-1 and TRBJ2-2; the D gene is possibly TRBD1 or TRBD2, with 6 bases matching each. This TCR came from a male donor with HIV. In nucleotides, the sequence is TGCGCCAGCAGCTTCGAGGGGGGCCGGACCGGGGAGCTGTTTTTT. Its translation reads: CASSFEGGRTGELFF.